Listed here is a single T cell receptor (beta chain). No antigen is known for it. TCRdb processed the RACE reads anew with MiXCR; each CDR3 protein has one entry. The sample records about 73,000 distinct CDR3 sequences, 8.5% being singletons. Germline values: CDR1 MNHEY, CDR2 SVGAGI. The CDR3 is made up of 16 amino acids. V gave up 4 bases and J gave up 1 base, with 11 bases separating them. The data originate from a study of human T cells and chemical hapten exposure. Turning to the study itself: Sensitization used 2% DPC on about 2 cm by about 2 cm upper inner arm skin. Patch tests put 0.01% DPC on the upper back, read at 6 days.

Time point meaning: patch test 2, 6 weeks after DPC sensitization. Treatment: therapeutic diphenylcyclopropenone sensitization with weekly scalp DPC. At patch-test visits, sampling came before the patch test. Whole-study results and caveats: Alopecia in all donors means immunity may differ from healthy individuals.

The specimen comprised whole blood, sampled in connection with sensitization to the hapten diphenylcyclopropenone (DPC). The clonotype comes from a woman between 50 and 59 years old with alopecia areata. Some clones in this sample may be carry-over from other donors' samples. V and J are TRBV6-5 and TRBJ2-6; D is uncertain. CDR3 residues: CASSLRFLSGANVLTF. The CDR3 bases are TGTGCCAGCAGTTTGAGGTTCCTGTCTGGGGCCAACGTCCTGACTTTC.